The 22 T cell receptor beta chains presented below share a single source sample, sequenced in a study of blood T cell repertoires in COVID-19 (dated by TCRdb to the early 2020s). The receptor library was made with the immunoSEQ multiplex PCR assay. The source is immuneACCESS, and TCRdb retained only in-frame sequences with V and J called. Part of the clones is not carried over; for the studies checked, unresolved V genes explain less than half of this, and the remainder is unexplained. The sample profile shows 300,000 to 350,000 clones; approximately 83% of them were found once. Of the sample, approximately 4.6% is held by the ten largest clones. The sample taken for sequencing was PBMCs or T cells enriched from blood (not recorded which). Receptors were obtained from a woman aged 40 to 50 with acute COVID-19.

This chain joins TRBV18 and TRBJ2-5, with D hard to call. This CDR3 has 15 amino acids. V was pared by 3 bases and J by 2 bases, with 13 bases between. Germline V gene data show CDR1 as KGHSH and CDR2 as LQKENI. The CDR3 DNA reads as TGTGCCAGCTCACCGGGCGCAGGCGAACAAGAGACCCAGTACTTC. Its translation: CASSPGAGEQETQYF. Supplemented by reference TRBV18 and TRBJ2-5, the full variable domain reads NAGVMQNPRHLVRRRGQEARLRCSPMKGHSHVYWYRQLPEEGLKFMVYLQKENIIDESGMPKERFSAEFPKEGPSILRIQQVVRGDSAAYFCASSPGAGEQETQYFGPGTRLLVL.

This CDR3 is CASSTRAAPIGELFF. The CDR3 region has the DNA TGTGCCAGCAGTACCCGCGCTGCCCCTATTGGGGAGCTGTTTTTT. J is TRBJ2-2 and V is TRBV7-2; D remains ambiguous. This CDR3 contains 15 residues. V was pared by 6 bases and J by 8 bases, with 19 bases between. In germline, CDR1 is SGHTA, CDR2 FQGNSA.

This chain links TRBV10-3 with TRBJ2-5; TRBD1 matches at 9 bases. The V and J ends lost 0 bases and 4 bases, in that order; junction bases with no gene match: 3. CDR3 length: 15 amino acids. CDR1 and CDR2 from the germline V gene are ENHRY and SYGVKD. CDR3 amino acids: CAISESGTGSETQYF. CDR3 in DNA: TGTGCCATCAGTGAGTCAGGGACAGGGTCAGAGACCCAGTACTTC.

The table lists this clone with a count of one. The rearrangement joins TRBV9 to TRBJ2-7; D is possibly TRBD2 (6 bases). This CDR3 contains 14 residues. The germline V and J ends were trimmed by 4 bases and 2 bases, with 13 bases remaining between them. Germline V gene sequence: CDR1 SGDLS, CDR2 YYNGEE. The CDR3 here is CASSTGRATYEQYF. The CDR3 nucleotides are TGTGCCAGCAGCACCGGGAGAGCTACCTACGAGCAGTACTTC.

This chain joins TRBV19 and TRBJ1-5, with 8 bases fitting TRBD1. The CDR3 sequence is 14 residues long. CDR1 and CDR2 from the germline V gene are LNHDA and SQIVND (reference sequence). Trimming removed 7 bases from V and 6 bases from J; junction bases left unmatched: 8. CDR3 protein: CASKNRGTRQPQHF. Here the CDR3 DNA reads TGTGCCAGTAAAAACAGGGGGACGCGTCAGCCCCAGCATTTT. The full variable domain, its missing parts supplied by reference TRBV19 and TRBJ1-5, is DGGITQSPKYLFRKEGQNVTLSCEQNLNHDAMYWYRQDPGQGLRLIYYSQIVNDFQKGDIAEGYSVSREKKESFPLTVTSAQKNPTAFYLCASKNRGTRQPQHFGDGTRLSIL.

The V and J genes are TRBV9 and TRBJ2-1; a possible D gene is TRBD2 (6 bases). Germline assignment: CDR1 SGDLS and CDR2 YYNGEE. The CDR3 is 17 residues long. Trimming left V 0 bases short and J 0 bases short, with 13 bases between. In DNA form, the CDR3 reads TGTGCCAGCAGCGTAGTCTTAGCGGCAAGCTCCTACAATGAGCAGTTCTTC. Translated, it gives CASSVVLAASSYNEQFF. Full variable domain (missing parts from reference TRBV9 and TRBJ2-1): DSGVTQTPKHLITATGQRVTLRCSPRSGDLSVYWYQQSLDQGLQFLIQYYNGEERAKGNILERFSAQQFPDLHSELNLSSLELGDSALYFCASSVVLAASSYNEQFFGPGTRLTVL.

The chain has TRBV2 and TRBJ2-3; D remains unclear. Germline lookup yields CDR1 SNHLY and CDR2 FYNNEI. Deletions cut 5 bases from V and 3 bases from J, with 15 bases between. The CDR3 has 15 amino acids. The CDR3 region is CASSRDASRTDTQYF. The CDR3 nucleotides are TGTGCCAGCAGTCGTGACGCGTCTAGGACAGATACGCAGTATTTT.

J is TRBJ2-7 and V is TRBV7-8; D is ambiguous. Germline lookup yields CDR1 SGHVS and CDR2 FQNEAQ. V was pared by 5 bases and J by 2 bases, with 13 bases between. The CDR3 has 14 amino acids. The CDR3 DNA is TGTGCCAGCAGCCCCCAAGAGCAAACCTACGAGCAGTACTTC. Its protein product is CASSPQEQTYEQYF.

The chain recombines TRBV13 with TRBJ2-5, with a weak D call TRBD2 (6 bases). Trimming shortened V by 5 bases and J by 2 bases, and 12 bases separated the two germline ends. CDR3 length: 14 amino acids. In germline, CDR1 is PRHDT, CDR2 FYEKMQ (reference sequence). The CDR3 reads CASSPRRGQETQYF. CDR3 in DNA: TGTGCCAGCAGCCCCCGGAGGGGACAAGAGACCCAGTACTTC.

V gene TRBV25-1 combines with J gene TRBJ1-1; 9 positions match TRBD1. V lost 1 base and J lost 8; bases outside the gene matches: 8. Germline V gives CDR1 MGHDK, CDR2 SYGVNS. The length of the CDR3 is 15 residues. The DNA of the CDR3 is TGTGCCAGCAGTGAATTCGGGACAGGGCGCAACGAAGCTTTCTTT. The encoded protein is CASSEFGTGRNEAFF.

V and J are TRBV7-9 and TRBJ1-1; no reliable D call. This CDR3 region has 12 residues. The V gene's germline CDR1 is SEHNR and CDR2 FQNEAQ (reference sequence). The V end lost 1 base, the J end lost 8 bases, and 8 bases lay between the germline ends. This CDR3 reads CASSLGGYEAFF. The DNA of the CDR3 is TGTGCCAGCAGCTTAGGAGGGTACGAAGCTTTCTTT.

V is TRBV9 and J is TRBJ1-1, with D maybe TRBD1 (6 bases). V was cut by 2 bases and J by 0 bases, with 8 bases left in between. Looked up from germline, CDR1 is SGDLS and CDR2 is YYNGEE. The CDR3 is 14 amino acids. CDR3 sequence: CASSVDRMNTEAFF. In DNA form, the CDR3 reads TGTGCCAGCAGCGTGGACAGAATGAACACTGAAGCTTTCTTT.

The CDR3 loop reads CASGLFVRNYGYTF. As DNA, the CDR3 is TGTGCTAGTGGTTTATTTGTCAGGAACTATGGCTACACCTTC. The V and J genes are TRBV12-5 and TRBJ1-2; D is unclear. The V gene lost 3 bases and the J gene lost 2 bases, with 10 bases spanning the gap. The CDR3 loop spans 14 amino acids. The V gene's germline CDR1 is LGHNT and CDR2 FRNRAP.

This sequence joins TRBV5-1 and TRBJ2-5; 9 nucleotides align to TRBD2. The V gene's germline CDR1 is SGHRS and CDR2 YFSETQ. This CDR3 contains 16 residues. Trimming took 0 bases from V and 4 from J; bases not matched to a gene: 7. The CDR3, as DNA: TGCGCCAGCAGCTTGGATGCTAGCGGGGTTGTAGAGACCCAGTACTTC. The encoded protein is CASSLDASGVVETQYF.

The chain uses TRBV12-3 or TRBV12-4 and TRBJ1-1, with a weak D call TRBD1 (5 bases). Trimming shortened V by 5 bases and J by 2 bases, and 9 bases separated the two germline ends. The CDR3 has 13 amino acids. CDR3 DNA: TGTGCCAGCAGTCGACAGATCAACACTGAAGCTTTCTTT. Amino acids: CASSRQINTEAFF.

The V call is TRBV18, the J call TRBJ2-1; 7 bases are shared with TRBD2. Losses at the gene ends were 6 bases for V and 12 bases for J; bases not matched to a gene: 14. Germline V CDR1 and CDR2: KGHSH, LQKENI. The CDR3 contains 14 residues. The CDR3 sequence: CASSKGRESGRQFF. CDR3 bases: TGTGCCAGCTCCAAGGGGCGGGAGTCCGGTCGGCAGTTCTTC.

The CDR3, as DNA: TGTGCCAGCAGCTTAGCAGTGGACAGGTCCATCTCTGGGGCCAACGTCCTGACTTTC. This sequence encodes CASSLAVDRSISGANVLTF. This chain joins TRBV7-2 and TRBJ2-6, with TRBD1 identical over 7 bases. The V segment lost 0 bases and the J segment 0 bases; nucleotides outside the gene matches: 8. Per the germline V gene, CDR1 is SGHTA and CDR2 is FQGNSA. This CDR3 region has 19 residues.

V gene TRBV19 combines with J gene TRBJ2-5; D uncertain. This CDR3 spans 11 amino acids. V was cut by 1 base and J by 7 bases, with 4 bases left in between. CDR1 and CDR2 from the germline V gene are LNHDA and SQIVND (reference sequence). The DNA of the CDR3 is TGTGCCAGTAGTATAGGGGCGACCCAGTACTTC. It encodes CASSIGATQYF.

The rearrangement uses TRBV12-3 or TRBV12-4 and TRBJ1-1, with D unclear. The V end lost 6 bases, the J end lost 10 bases, and 15 bases lay between the germline ends. This CDR3 has 12 residues. The CDR3 nucleotides are TGTGCCAGCAGCCCCCGTTTACGGAGAGCTTTCTTT. It encodes CASSPRLRRAFF.

This chain connects TRBV5-4 to TRBJ2-4; 11 bases line up with TRBD2. Germline V gene sequence: CDR1 SGHNT, CDR2 YYREEE (reference sequence). J gave up 2 bases and V 2 bases, and 3 bases lay outside the gene matches. The CDR3 is made up of 16 amino acids. CDR3 residues: CASSFGTSGPKNIQYF. For the CDR3, the DNA is TGTGCCAGCAGCTTCGGGACTAGCGGTCCCAAAAACATTCAGTACTTC.

The gene calls are TRBV2 and TRBJ2-2, with D possibly being TRBD2 (5 bases). This CDR3 is built from 15 residues. The ends were cut back, 5 bases at V and 4 bases at J, with 14 bases in the middle. CDR1 and CDR2 (germline): SNHLY, FYNNEI. The CDR3 DNA reads TGTGCCAGCAGTATGCAACTAGGAGGCACCGGGGAGCTGTTTTTT. This codes for CASSMQLGGTGELFF.

The chain is built from TRBV9 and TRBJ2-1; maybe TRBD1 (5 bases). This CDR3 spans 12 amino acids. Between the trimmed V and J ends, which lost 2 bases and 7 bases, there was a span of 7 bases. CDR1 and CDR2 (germline): SGDLS, YYNGEE. The CDR3 DNA reads TGTGCCAGCAGCGTGAAGGGGAATGAGCAGTTCTTC. Its translation: CASSVKGNEQFF.